This entry features one T cell receptor (beta chain) sequence. Its antigen target is currently unknown. The input lacks base qualities; no much larger clone sits a single base away. TCR CDR3 regions were amplified from genomic DNA by multiplex PCR using the deep immunoSEQ assay. For each cell subset, the extracted genomic DNA was distributed evenly across all wells of several immunoSEQ 96-well plates, and each plate served as one replicate. Each replicate PCR for sorted subsets received around 200 ng genomic DNA, equal to 30,000 or so T cell genomes. Purified libraries were quantified with a Qubit 3.0 fluorometer, sized on a Bioanalyzer 2100, and re-quantified with the KAPA Library Quantification kit. Each immunoSEQ 96-well plate was sequenced on its own single-read 150-cycle Illumina NextSeq 550 flow cell. From the authors' description of their analysis: The immunoSEQ output contained only junctional sequences without quality scores, so filtering could not match that applied to full-length reads. To assign V/J genes and CDR3, sequences were annotated using PyIR, a Python wrapper for IgBLAST v1.9, with IMGT germline references. Reads with weak V/J assignments (E-value above 1e-6), missing CDR3, stop codons, out-of-frame junctions, or ambiguous translated residues were removed. V3J clonotypes were defined by identical inferred V gene, J gene, and CDR3 amino acid sequence. The percentage overlap between two repertoires was calculated by dividing the number of shared unique clonotypes by the size of the smaller repertoire. Richness of each repertoire was evaluated using RTK rarefaction, the Chao1 estimator, and Recon v2.1 estimates of unobserved clonotypes. For all TCRbeta clonotypes obtained by the gDNA method from several donors, generation probabilities were computed with OLGA. TCRdb took this table from immuneACCESS and kept in-frame rearrangements with V and J called. Such tables lack part of the clones; where checked against another copy, unresolved V genes explain under half of the gap, and the rest is unexplained. From that table come the V and J calls and clone size; the DNA was used to work out D and trimming. The sample data list some 2,000,000 clones, and approximately 95% of these were observed just once. The ten largest clonotypes hold about 0.13% of the sample.

The record originates from a study of shared clonotypes between healthy human individuals (dated by TCRdb to 2020 to 2022). A note on the overall study: Three men and two women, aged 18 to 49 years, made up the cohort. Different laboratories and diverse techniques were used to prepare libraries and sequence TCR repertoires, to increase sequencing depth and limit assay-specific biases. Between about 0.9 and 9 billion PBMCs per donor were obtained by leukapheresis. For each donor, CD4 naive and CD4 memory were each given three plates, CD8 naive was given two plates, and CD8 memory was given one plate. To estimate repertoire size and how much clonotype sharing occurs between individuals, the study deeply sequenced the blood TCR repertoires of roughly 5 healthy adults.

Summary of the overall study and its limitations: Only blood was sampled, and tissue TCR repertoires likely differ from those in blood. Pairwise subsampling led to the expectation that sequencing depth would affect the degree of clonotype sharing among donors. Compared with non-shared clonotypes, the clonotypes found in all four sorted-subset donors had higher generation probabilities. Because the study included only a small number of donors, the genetic and exposure-history diversity represented was limited. Across several donors, about 5.2% of naive CD4, approximately 4% of naive CD8, approximately 2.5% of memory CD4, and over 0.35% of memory CD8 clonotypes were shared. Estimated clonotype richness was generally larger for naive than for memory subsets. Rarefaction of sorted-subset datasets indicated incomplete sequencing despite the large sequencing depth.

The donors were healthy, HIV-negative adults with no recently reported acute infections or vaccinations. All donors were Caucasian adults living in Nashville, Tennessee, USA. CD4+ T cells were enriched through magnetic negative selection, after which naive cells were positively selected on CD45RA and the remaining negative fraction served as the memory subset. Blood was collected by leukapheresis, and PBMCs were isolated by Ficoll-Histopaque density gradient centrifugation and then cryopreserved in liquid nitrogen vapor phase. Analytical flow cytometry was used to check the purity and quantity of every magnetically sorted T cell population. Each sorted fraction had its genomic DNA isolated and then quantified by UV absorbance on a Nanodrop 2000c. The CDR3, cysteine through phenylalanine, is 15 amino acids long. Left in the record is the CDR3 DNA by itself, 45 bases read in frame from the first base. Taken from the germline V gene (reference sequence), the CDR1 and CDR2 loops are SGHKS and YYEKEE. V was cut back by 0 bases and J by 0 bases, leaving a gap of 8 bases between them.

The receptor's source is a young man in good health. Recombination joined TRBV5-5 with TRBJ2-3, and perhaps TRBD1 as D gene, on 5 matching bases. The sequenced sample was naive CD4+ T cells sorted from blood. Reading the label with the study, this specimen's cell subset or site is: CD45RA+ positively selected. The CDR3 here reads CASSLDRSSTDTQYF. DNA sequence: TGTGCCAGCAGCTTGGACAGGTCTAGCACAGATACGCAGTATTTT.